Sequencing of this T cell receptor (beta chain) was carried out in a study of early T cells in non-severe SARS-CoV-2 infection (dated by TCRdb to the early 2020s). Background on the whole study: Because TCR sequencing relied on bulk RNA taken from unsorted whole blood, pairing of alpha and beta chains was not possible.

The investigation overall reported the following: Matching against VDJdb was skewed toward anti-spike CD8 responses, likely underestimated virus-specific expansions, and missed private and CD4 specificities.

The library was built by means of 5' RACE. The run used a NextSeq 500. The TCR library protocol attached unique molecular identifiers to individual cDNA molecules to correct for sequencing error and PCR bias. TCR alpha and beta chains were both sequenced, and the abundances of alpha and beta sequences in each sample were closely correlated with each other. On the authors' methods: Decombinator V4 was used to annotate the V gene, J gene and CDR3 of the TCR sequences. Expanded TCRs were defined as changing significantly between any two time points under a Poisson model with p below 0.0001. TCR abundances were normalised to the total number of TCRs sequenced per sample and were expressed as counts per million. TRAV1-2 paired with TRAJ12, TRAJ20 or TRAJ33 defined MAIT TCRs, while TRAV10 paired with TRAJ18 defined iNKT TCRs. VDJdb, accessed 1 November 2021, was searched for CMV, EBV and SARS-CoV-2 annotated TCRs, with TCRs annotated for multiple antigens excluded. Starting from the raw public reads, TCRdb applied fastp trimming at Q25, assembled clones with MiXCR and retained in-frame beta chains. Entries that share a CDR3 protein sequence are merged under the most common genes and DNA. None of the V and J calls come from the authors' own analysis; TCRdb made them. In this sample the table shows some 49,000 distinct CDR3 sequences, roughly 12% of which occur a single time. The top ten clones comprise approximately 9.1% of the sample.

This was a case-control study nested in a cohort of healthcare workers in London, UK, who had nasopharyngeal swab PCR tests and blood samples taken every week. Healthcare workers were recruited between 23 and 31 March 2020, during the week of the UK lockdown, and were followed weekly for up to about 16 weeks. This clonotype was observed a few times. The target of this receptor is not known. It has no much larger one-base neighbor in the sample; base qualities were not kept. Trimming costs V 0 bases and J 2 bases, and their ends lie 14 bases apart. As encoded in the germline V gene, CDR1 is MNHEY while CDR2 is SVGAGI. Taken from cysteine to phenylalanine, the CDR3 has 16 residues. Kept here is only the CDR3 DNA, which spans 48 bases and is read in frame from base 1.

Sequences were obtained from whole blood. The chain employs TRBV6-5 and TRBJ2-7; 5 matching bases give a weak D call of TRBD2. The source of this sequence is an adult who was a healthcare worker with PCR-confirmed SARS-CoV-2 infection or an uninfected control (not recorded which). The CDR3 corresponds to CASSYSDRDGTYEQYF. At the DNA level, the sequence is TGTGCCAGCAGTTACTCAGACCGGGATGGCACCTACGAGCAGTACTTC.